The 16 T cell receptor beta chains in this list originate from one sample, sequenced in a study of blood T cell repertoires in COVID-19. Clones were sequenced by immunoSEQ multiplex PCR, and TCRdb holds only the in-frame ones, with some missing. The table records 250,000 to 300,000 clones, about 81% of them present only once. Source material: PBMCs or T cells enriched from blood (not recorded which). These receptor sequences come from a man younger than 45 with acute COVID-19.

The chain carries TRBV6-5 and TRBJ1-5; D is unresolved. The CDR3 is 15 residues long. V was cut by 7 bases and J by 11 bases, with 24 bases left in between. Germline-derived CDR1 and CDR2 are MNHEY and SVGAGI. This CDR3 is CASIAGFGRVGAQHF. In nucleotides, the CDR3 is TGTGCCAGCATAGCAGGATTTGGGCGGGTTGGGGCCCAGCATTTT.

This clone showed up just a few times. V and J are TRBV5-1 and TRBJ2-2; no reliable D call. The CDR3 spans 15 residues. Germline V gives CDR1 SGHRS, CDR2 YFSETQ. Trimming removed 0 bases at V and 5 bases at J, with 11 bases between. CDR3 DNA sequence: TGCGCCAGCAGCTTGGGCGCTCCACTTACCGGGGAGCTGTTTTTT. This gives the protein CASSLGAPLTGELFF.

This chain links TRBV5-1 with TRBJ1-2; D uncertain. With 2 bases removed from V and 5 bases from J, the gap between germline ends came to 10 bases. This CDR3 region has 13 residues. CDR1 is SGHRS and CDR2 is YFSETQ in the germline V gene. The CDR3 DNA is TGCGCCAGCAGCTTCGATCGGGAGTATGGCTACACCTTC. Translation: CASSFDREYGYTF.

The chain employs TRBV12-3 or TRBV12-4 and TRBJ2-5; D uncertain. Trimming shortened V by 6 bases and J by 5 bases, and 13 bases separated the two germline ends. The CDR3 is 13 residues long. This CDR3 reads CASSGSWSETQYF. CDR3 bases: TGTGCCAGCAGCGGTAGCTGGTCGGAGACCCAGTACTTC.

The V gene is TRBV5-1, the J gene TRBJ2-1; weak D call: TRBD1 (6 bases). Trimming cost V 4 bases and J 10 bases, with 15 bases left between them. CDR3 length: 13 residues. The germline V gene encodes CDR1 SGHRS and CDR2 YFSETQ. The CDR3 spells CASSPTGLREQFF. The CDR3 region has the DNA TGCGCCAGCAGCCCTACAGGGTTACGGGAGCAGTTCTTC.

In this sample, this clone turned up a few times. The chain carries TRBV18 and TRBJ2-7; 10 bases are shared with TRBD1. The V and J ends lost 6 bases and 4 bases, in that order; junction bases with no gene match: 9. This CDR3 contains 15 residues. Germline CDR1 KGHSH, CDR2 LQKENI. CDR3 in amino acids: CASSPRQGAGYEQYV. In nucleotides, the CDR3 is TGTGCCAGCTCTCCAAGACAGGGGGCAGGTTACGAGCAGTACGTC.

This chain connects TRBV6-5 to TRBJ1-1, with D hard to call. The CDR3 length is 15 residues. Trimming cost V 1 base and J 8 bases, with 17 bases left between them. Germline V gene sequence: CDR1 MNHEY, CDR2 SVGAGI. The CDR3 DNA is TGTGCCAGCAGTTACTACGGAGGTTCGCAGGAAGAAGCTTTCTTT. It yields the protein CASSYYGGSQEEAFF.

As concerns this clone: Sequence at one end of the junction differs from germline and may be a read error. Here the CDR3 DNA reads TGTGCTAGCAGCTTACTAGCGGGCCCCAATGAGCAGTTCTTC. Encoded protein: CASSLLAGPNEQFF. This sequence joins TRBV7-7 and TRBJ2-1, with TRBD2 matching 9 bases. The CDR3 extends over 14 amino acids. Germline-derived CDR1 and CDR2 are SSHAT and FNYEAQ (reference sequence). The whole variable domain, remainder taken from reference TRBV7-7 and TRBJ2-1, is GAGVSQSPRYKVTKRGQDVTLRCDPISSHATLYWYQQALGQGPEFLTYFNYEAQPDKSGLPSDRFSAERPEGSISTLTIQRTEQRDSAMYRCASSLLAGPNEQFFGPGTRLTVL.

This chain uses TRBV2 with TRBJ1-1; 7 nucleotides match TRBD1. Trimming took 4 bases from V and 5 from J; bases not matched to a gene: 7. In germline, CDR1 is SNHLY, CDR2 FYNNEI. The CDR3 has 14 amino acids. The CDR3 bases are TGTGCCAGCAGTGCCTGGCAGGGGGGAACTGAAGCTTTCTTT. The encoded protein is CASSAWQGGTEAFF.

This chain connects TRBV19 to TRBJ1-2; a possible D gene is TRBD1 (5 bases). CDR1 and CDR2 (germline): LNHDA, SQIVND (reference sequence). This CDR3 has 15 residues. The V end was cut by 3 bases, the J end by 1 base, with 12 bases between. CDR3 sequence reads: CASSMDISLNYGYTF. In nucleotides, the CDR3 is TGTGCCAGTAGTATGGACATCTCCCTTAACTATGGCTACACCTTC.

This chain connects TRBV21-1 to TRBJ2-5; the table's D gene call, TRBD2, was not cross checked with the DNA. TRBV21-1 is a known pseudogene. The length of the CDR3 is 17 residues. In nucleotides, the CDR3 is TGTGCCAGCAGCAACTCTGGGGAGGGAATCGGGCCAGAGACCCAGTACTTC. It is translated as CASSNSGEGIGPETQYF.

This clone was seen a few times. This chain connects TRBV24-1 to TRBJ1-5; 8 nucleotides line up with TRBD1. CDR1 and CDR2 from the germline V gene are KGHDR and SFDVKD. There are 12 residues in the CDR3. V dropped 11 bases and J dropped 6; count of bases not matched to a gene: 5. The CDR3 spells CAIQGAGQPQHF. The DNA of the CDR3 is TGTGCCATTCAGGGGGCTGGTCAGCCCCAGCATTTT.

This chain uses TRBV14 with TRBJ1-2; D is ambiguous. CDR1 and CDR2 from the germline V gene are SGHDN and FVKESK. This CDR3 comprises 13 residues. Trimming removed 4 bases at V and 6 bases at J, with 12 bases between. CDR3 in DNA: TGTGCCAGCAGCCCACGGGTTTCGCATGGCTACACCTTC. This gives the protein CASSPRVSHGYTF.

The rearrangement joins TRBV5-1 to TRBJ2-3, with D tentatively TRBD2 (6 bases). This CDR3 comprises 14 residues. Germline V gene data show CDR1 as SGHRS and CDR2 as YFSETQ. Trimming took off 0 bases at V and 5 bases at J, with 10 bases between the two ends. The CDR3 DNA follows: TGCGCCAGCAGCTTGGGCGGGGTTGAAGATACGCAGTATTTT. Its translation: CASSLGGVEDTQYF. The full variable domain, completed using reference TRBV5-1 and TRBJ2-3, is KAGVTQTPRYLIKTRGQQVTLSCSPISGHRSVSWYQQTPGQGLQFLFEYFSETQRNKGNFPGRFSGRQFSNSRSEMNVSTLELGDSALYLCASSLGGVEDTQYFGPGTRLTVL.

This clone was seen a few times. This chain joins TRBV4-3 and TRBJ2-2; D unresolved. V lost 0 bases and J 5 bases, leaving 7 bases between the germline ends. Germline-derived CDR1 and CDR2 are LGHNA and YSLEER. The CDR3 is made up of 14 amino acids. The CDR3 sequence is CASSQEAVTGELFF. The CDR3 DNA reads as TGCGCCAGCAGCCAAGAGGCCGTGACCGGGGAGCTGTTTTTT.

This sequence joins TRBV5-3 and TRBJ2-5; no clear D gene. Being an ORF, TRBV5-3 has a function that is uncertain. This CDR3 spans 14 amino acids. Trimming stripped 7 bases from V and 2 bases from J, with 15 bases between. Written as DNA, the CDR3 is TGTGCCAGATCAAGCGAGACCATACAAGAGACCCAGTACTTC. Translating it yields CARSSETIQETQYF.